A selection of T cell receptor beta chains follows, all from one sample in a study of blood T cell repertoires in COVID-19. Sequenced by immunoSEQ multiplex PCR; TCRdb stores in-frame clones only, minus some. The sample carries 350,000 or so clones, about 90% recorded once. Material for sequencing was peripheral blood. The receptors were gathered from a man younger than 30 with active or convalescent COVID-19. The CDR3 runs from the conserved cysteine through the conserved F or W. D genes are given only for firm matches. The size field is filled for only some rows; it gives once, few, many or a size class.

j_call: TRBJ2-7; d_call: NA; v_call: TRBV27; clone_size: NA; cdr3_nt: TGTGCCAGCAGTTTATCCCTAAAGACCTACGAGCAGTACTTC; cdr3_aa: CASSLSLKTYEQYF
j_call: TRBJ1-1; d_call: NA; v_call: TRBV7-6; clone_size: NA; cdr3_nt: TGTGCCAGCAGCCAAAATGGGGCGAACACTGAAGCTTTCTTT; cdr3_aa: CASSQNGANTEAFF
j_call: TRBJ1-1; d_call: TRBD1; v_call: TRBV24-1; clone_size: NA; cdr3_nt: TGTGCCACCAGTGAAACAGGGGCGAACACTGAAGCTTTCTTT; cdr3_aa: CATSETGANTEAFF
j_call: TRBJ1-2; d_call: TRBD1; v_call: TRBV24-1; clone_size: NA; cdr3_nt: TGTGCCACCAGTGATTTCTACAGGGGTAGCTACACCTTC; cdr3_aa: CATSDFYRGSYTF
j_call: TRBJ1-1; d_call: NA; v_call: TRBV11-2; clone_size: once; cdr3_nt: TGTGCCAGCAGCTTAGGGAGACAGTCCACTGAAGCTTTCTTT; cdr3_aa: CASSLGRQSTEAFF
j_call: TRBJ2-3; d_call: NA; v_call: TRBV11-3; clone_size: NA; cdr3_nt: TGTGCCAGCGGCCCAGGCTCTGGCACAGATACGCAGTATTTT; cdr3_aa: CASGPGSGTDTQYF
j_call: TRBJ1-1; d_call: NA; v_call: TRBV7-9; clone_size: NA; cdr3_nt: TGTGCCAGCAGCGGCGGGGACACTGAAGCTTTCTTT; cdr3_aa: CASSGGDTEAFF
j_call: TRBJ1-2; d_call: TRBD1; v_call: TRBV19; clone_size: NA; cdr3_nt: TGTGCCAGTAGGGACAGGGGGCACGACTATGGCTACACCTTC; cdr3_aa: CASRDRGHDYGYTF
j_call: TRBJ1-4; d_call: TRBD1; v_call: TRBV5-1; clone_size: NA; cdr3_nt: TGCGCCAGCAGCCCACAGGGGAGTGGGGAAAAACTGTTTTTT; cdr3_aa: CASSPQGSGEKLFF
j_call: TRBJ2-3; d_call: NA; v_call: TRBV28; clone_size: NA; cdr3_nt: TGTGCCAGCAGCACACTCGCACAGCCTAGCACAGATACGCAGTATTTT; cdr3_aa: CASSTLAQPSTDTQYF
j_call: TRBJ1-5; d_call: NA; v_call: TRBV28; clone_size: NA; cdr3_nt: TGTGCCAGCAGCGGTTTTGGGGCTGGCAATCAGCCCCAGCATTTT; cdr3_aa: CASSGFGAGNQPQHF
j_call: TRBJ1-1; d_call: NA; v_call: TRBV18; clone_size: NA; cdr3_nt: TGTGCCAGCTCACCTGGACTGGGGACTGCTGAAGCTTTCTTT; cdr3_aa: CASSPGLGTAEAFF
j_call: TRBJ1-2; d_call: NA; v_call: TRBV28; clone_size: NA; cdr3_nt: TGTGCCAGCATTGACAACAACTATGGCTACACCTTC; cdr3_aa: CASIDNNYGYTF
j_call: TRBJ2-7; d_call: NA; v_call: TRBV5-1; clone_size: NA; cdr3_nt: TGCGCCAGCAGCTTGGGCCAGGGGATCAACGAGCAGTACTTC; cdr3_aa: CASSLGQGINEQYF
j_call: TRBJ2-5; d_call: NA; v_call: TRBV6-5; clone_size: NA; cdr3_nt: TGTGCCAGCAGCAGGGCCGAAGAGACCCAGTACTTC; cdr3_aa: CASSRAEETQYF
j_call: TRBJ2-7; d_call: NA; v_call: TRBV7-9; clone_size: NA; cdr3_nt: TGTGCCAGCAGCTTAGGGGGAGCCCCCTACGAGCAGTACTTC; cdr3_aa: CASSLGGAPYEQYF
j_call: TRBJ2-7; d_call: TRBD1; v_call: TRBV6-5; clone_size: NA; cdr3_nt: TGTGCCAGCAGCCGCGCGTCGGACAGGAACTACGAGCAGTACTTC; cdr3_aa: CASSRASDRNYEQYF
j_call: TRBJ1-5; d_call: NA; v_call: TRBV19; clone_size: once; cdr3_nt: TGTGCCAGTAGACCCGGGCCTGAGGGGCCCCAGCATTTT; cdr3_aa: CASRPGPEGPQHF
j_call: TRBJ1-2; d_call: TRBD1; v_call: TRBV29-1; clone_size: NA; cdr3_nt: TGCAGCGTGGTGGGACAGGGTCTACTTGGCTATGGCTACACCTTC; cdr3_aa: CSVVGQGLLGYGYTF
j_call: TRBJ1-2; d_call: NA; v_call: TRBV7-8; clone_size: NA; cdr3_nt: TGTGCCAGCAGCTTAGTTGCAGGGTCCTCGGTCTACACCTTC; cdr3_aa: CASSLVAGSSVYTF
j_call: TRBJ1-4; d_call: NA; v_call: TRBV7-2; clone_size: once; cdr3_nt: TGTGCCAGCAGCTTAATGGACAGTAATGAAAAACTGTTTTTT; cdr3_aa: CASSLMDSNEKLFF
j_call: TRBJ1-5; d_call: NA; v_call: TRBV19; clone_size: NA; cdr3_nt: TGTGCCAGTAGTATAGAGTCAGGTAATCAGCCCCAGCATTTT; cdr3_aa: CASSIESGNQPQHF
j_call: TRBJ1-5; d_call: NA; v_call: TRBV28; clone_size: few; cdr3_nt: TGTGCCAGCAGTTCGACGGGATTCAATCAGCCCCAGCATTTT; cdr3_aa: CASSSTGFNQPQHF
j_call: TRBJ2-5; d_call: TRBD2; v_call: TRBV18; clone_size: once; cdr3_nt: TGTGCCAGCTCACCGGCCCGGGGGGGATCAGGGGAGACCCAGTACTTC; cdr3_aa: CASSPARGGSGETQYF
j_call: TRBJ1-5; d_call: NA; v_call: TRBV6-2/TRBV6-3; clone_size: NA; cdr3_nt: TGTGCCAGCAGTTGGCGCCTACACGGGAGCAATCAGCCCCAGCATTTT; cdr3_aa: CASSWRLHGSNQPQHF
j_call: TRBJ1-2; d_call: NA; v_call: TRBV3-1/TRBV3-2; clone_size: once; cdr3_nt: TGTGCCAGCAGCCTGGCGGAAGGTGACGGCTACACCTTC; cdr3_aa: CASSLAEGDGYTF
j_call: TRBJ1-1; d_call: NA; v_call: TRBV6-6; clone_size: NA; cdr3_nt: TGTGCCAGCAGCAAAGGAGGGAACACTGAAGCTTTCTTT; cdr3_aa: CASSKGGNTEAFF
j_call: TRBJ1-1; d_call: NA; v_call: TRBV11-2; clone_size: few; cdr3_nt: TGTGCCAGCAGCTTAGGCGTCGGGAACACTGAAGCTTTCTTT; cdr3_aa: CASSLGVGNTEAFF
j_call: TRBJ2-1; d_call: TRBD2; v_call: TRBV15; clone_size: NA; cdr3_nt: TGTGCCACCAGCAGCGCTGGACTAGCAGGCTCCTACAATGAGCAGTTCTTC; cdr3_aa: CATSSAGLAGSYNEQFF
j_call: TRBJ2-7; d_call: NA; v_call: TRBV27; clone_size: NA; cdr3_nt: TGTGCCAGCAGTTATCGAGGCGACGAGCAGTACTTC; cdr3_aa: CASSYRGDEQYF
j_call: TRBJ2-1; d_call: TRBD2; v_call: TRBV4-2; clone_size: NA; cdr3_nt: TGTGCCAGCAGCCGAACACTCACTAGCGGATACTACAATGAGCAGTTCTTC; cdr3_aa: CASSRTLTSGYYNEQFF
j_call: TRBJ2-1; d_call: TRBD2; v_call: TRBV5-1; clone_size: NA; cdr3_nt: TGCGCCAGCAGAGCTAGCGGGGGGGTTGGTGAGCAGTTCTTC; cdr3_aa: CASRASGGVGEQFF
j_call: TRBJ1-5; d_call: NA; v_call: TRBV18; clone_size: once; cdr3_nt: TGTGCCAGCTCACCAGAGCAGGGTAGTCAGCCCCAGCATTTT; cdr3_aa: CASSPEQGSQPQHF
j_call: TRBJ1-2; d_call: TRBD1; v_call: TRBV5-4; clone_size: NA; cdr3_nt: TGTGCCAGCAGCTCCGCAGGGGGTAGTGGCTACACCTTC; cdr3_aa: CASSSAGGSGYTF
j_call: TRBJ1-5; d_call: NA; v_call: TRBV28; clone_size: NA; cdr3_nt: TGTGCCAGCAGGACCCAGGGAGGTCAGCCCCAGCATTTT; cdr3_aa: CASRTQGGQPQHF
j_call: TRBJ2-1; d_call: NA; v_call: TRBV11-2; clone_size: NA; cdr3_nt: TGTGCCAGCAGCTTCGGGACATCCTACAATGAGCAGTTCTTC; cdr3_aa: CASSFGTSYNEQFF
j_call: TRBJ2-1; d_call: NA; v_call: TRBV9; clone_size: once; cdr3_nt: TGTGCCAGCAGCGTAGTCGGAGGCTCCTACAATGAGCAGTTCTTC; cdr3_aa: CASSVVGGSYNEQFF
j_call: TRBJ2-2; d_call: TRBD1; v_call: TRBV5-1; clone_size: NA; cdr3_nt: TGCGCCAGCAGCCGCGCAGGGACAGGGGTTAACACCGGGGAGCTGTTTTTT; cdr3_aa: CASSRAGTGVNTGELFF
j_call: TRBJ1-2; d_call: NA; v_call: TRBV15; clone_size: NA; cdr3_nt: TGTGCCACCAGCAGAGATGCGGGACGGGGTTATGGCTACACCTTC; cdr3_aa: CATSRDAGRGYGYTF
j_call: TRBJ1-2; d_call: TRBD1; v_call: TRBV3-1/TRBV3-2; clone_size: NA; cdr3_nt: TGTGCCAGCAGCCCGGGACAGGGGTTGAGGGGCTACACCTTC; cdr3_aa: CASSPGQGLRGYTF
j_call: TRBJ1-1; d_call: NA; v_call: TRBV12-3/TRBV12-4; clone_size: NA; cdr3_nt: TGTGCCAGCAGTTGGGGACATAACACTGAAGCTTTCTTT; cdr3_aa: CASSWGHNTEAFF
j_call: TRBJ1-3; d_call: NA; v_call: TRBV10-2; clone_size: NA; cdr3_nt: TGCGCCAGCAGGCCGGGCTCTGGAAACACCATATATTTT; cdr3_aa: CASRPGSGNTIYF
j_call: TRBJ2-7; d_call: NA; v_call: TRBV28; clone_size: NA; cdr3_nt: TGTGCCAGCAGTCCCCGGACTAACAGCTACGAGCAGTACTTC; cdr3_aa: CASSPRTNSYEQYF
j_call: TRBJ1-5; d_call: TRBD1; v_call: TRBV5-4; clone_size: NA; cdr3_nt: TGTGCCAGCAGCTTGGGGGGACAGGAGAGCAATCAGCCCCAGCATTTT; cdr3_aa: CASSLGGQESNQPQHF
j_call: TRBJ2-5; d_call: NA; v_call: TRBV2; clone_size: NA; cdr3_nt: TGTGCCAGCACTGACAGGCTAGAGACCCAGTACTTC; cdr3_aa: CASTDRLETQYF
j_call: TRBJ2-3; d_call: NA; v_call: TRBV11-2; clone_size: few; cdr3_nt: TGTGCCAGCAGCTTAGGGGTCAGGACTGACACAGATACGCAGTATTTT; cdr3_aa: CASSLGVRTDTDTQYF
j_call: TRBJ1-2; d_call: NA; v_call: TRBV9; clone_size: NA; cdr3_nt: TGTGCCAGCAGCGTAGATGCGCCGACACCCCACTATGGCTACACCTTC; cdr3_aa: CASSVDAPTPHYGYTF
j_call: TRBJ1-2; d_call: NA; v_call: TRBV9; clone_size: few; cdr3_nt: TGTGCCAGCAGCGAACGGACGGGGAGGGGTGGCTACACCTTC; cdr3_aa: CASSERTGRGGYTF